This T cell receptor (beta chain) was identified during a study of blood T cell repertoires in COVID-19 (dated by TCRdb to 2018 to 2020). About the full investigation: The collaborator samples originated in the United States, Italy and Spain and spanned the acute and convalescent phases of COVID-19. The dataset comprised deeply sampled blood TCRbeta repertoires from subjects exposed to, actively infected with, or recovered from COVID-19. The prospective study material was composed of cDNA or gDNA derived from T cells, B-cell-depleted T cells, or PBMCs. The samples were drawn from two sources: the first 160 participants of the ongoing ImmuneRACE study, and 1,000 to 1,500 subjects contributed by 6 global collaborators. The repertoires were released in a freely available public database meant as a resource for research on the immune response to SARS-CoV-2. A de-identified subject ID, COVID-19 status, age in years and sex were almost always included in the sample metadata. HLA class I and class II types, where available, came from metadata supplied by the sample provider rather than from assay-based typing. What the research found in general, with its limitations: The amount of clinical and demographic metadata varied by source and participant and was provided uncurated.

Participants in the prospective study were aged roughly 18 to 95 years, lived in 20 to 25 United States geographic areas, and enrolled through a virtual design. To assign participants to cohorts, the prospective study relied on clinical history that participants themselves reported in a screening survey and a study questionnaire. Recovered participants in ImmuneRACE Cohort 3 were defined by two consecutive negative NP/OP PCR tests, clearance by a healthcare professional, or resolution of symptoms. Each participant in the prospective study had whole blood, serum and a nasopharyngeal or oropharyngeal swab collected by mobile phlebotomists. Over a 2-month period, participants in the prospective study had the option of providing additional blood draws and questionnaires. Before DNA extraction, blood samples from the prospective study were shipped at room temperature or frozen. Looking up the germline V gene yields CDR1 MGHRA and CDR2 YSYEKL. A distance of 21 bases separates the germline ends of V and J, which lose 4 bases and 3 bases respectively. There are 17 amino acids in the CDR3, from cysteine to phenylalanine inclusive. Only the CDR3 region is kept as DNA, spanning 51 bases read in frame from base 1.

Concerning this clone itself: Its antigen remains undetermined. The record has no base qualities; no much larger clone is one base away.

The immunoSEQ Assay, a bias-controlled multiplex PCR, was used to amplify TCRbeta CDR3 regions from genomic DNA. Per the original workflow: The number of nucleated cells in each sample was estimated by amplification of reference gene primers within the assay. Sequence reads were collapsed and filtered to measure the absolute abundance of every unique TCRbeta CDR3 rearrangement. For each sample, productive Simpson clonality was calculated as the square root of Simpson's diversity index across productive rearrangements. TCRdb obtained this table from immuneACCESS and retained in-frame rearrangements with V and J assigned. These tables miss some clones; where compared with another copy, unresolved V genes account for less than half of the shortfall, and the remainder is unexplained. V, J and clone size derive from that table, while D and trimming were established from the DNA sequence. The sample contains approximately 240,000 clones, 85% to 95% of them found a single time. 1.5% to 2% of the sample is in the top ten clones.

The material sequenced was PBMCs or T cells enriched from blood (not recorded which). The rearrangement combines TRBV4-1 with TRBJ1-1; the D region possibly corresponds to TRBD1 (5 bases align). This clonotype was obtained from a woman under 30 who had recovered from COVID-19. The nucleotide sequence reads as follows: TGCGCCAGCAGCCCCACCCCCCCGGACACGTATTACACTGAAGCTTTCTTT. Its protein reads: CASSPTPPDTYYTEAFF.